This T cell receptor beta chain is from a study of T cells in Graves' hyperthyroidism and ophthalmopathy. Patients between 18 and 65 years old had hyperthyroidism, newly diagnosed and lasting under 2 months. Amplification targeted TCR beta CDR3 regions from RNA transcripts. A set of HTBI primers served as the primers for a first-round RT-PCR of the TCR CDR3. TCRdb re-derived calls from the multiplex PCR reads in MiXCR, one entry per CDR3 protein. The sample lists around 500,000 distinct CDR3 sequences; about 15% were seen once. Germline V gene data show CDR1 as SGHRS and CDR2 as YFSETQ. The CDR3 totals 16 residues. The V gene end was trimmed by 2 bases and the J gene end by 5 bases; junction bases not matched to a gene: 9.

The TCR originated in a woman younger than 35 with Graves' hyperthyroidism. This chain connects TRBV5-1 to TRBJ2-3, with TRBD1 matching over 9 bases. The material sequenced was blood. The CDR3 region is CASSFGTTGGRDTQYF. The CDR3 DNA reads TGCGCCAGCAGCTTCGGAACTACAGGGGGCAGAGATACGCAGTATTTT.